The 4 T cell receptor beta chains given below trace back to one sample, sequenced in a study of vaccination and CD4 T cells after COVID-19. An Oncomine TCR Beta short-read assay was used to sequence the DNA from cultured CD4+ T cells. One entry per CDR3 protein results from TCRdb running MiXCR on the PCR reads. The top ten clones hold 15% to 17% of a sample with about 10,000 distinct CDR3 sequences, less than 35% of them seen once. The treatment: 10-day PBMC culture with coronavirus spike peptide pools or control peptides (ViraFEST assay). No antigen has been identified for these receptors. Sequenced material: CD4+ T cells from blood, cultured in vitro, taken after SARS-CoV-2 vaccination. These receptors came from a human donor who had recovered from COVID-19.

This clonotype was recorded a few times. V is TRBV11-2 and J is TRBJ2-5, with D uncertain. Germline V gives CDR1 SGHAT, CDR2 FQNNGV. CDR3 length: 11 amino acids. V lost 6 bases and J lost 4, with 6 bases in between. The CDR3 nucleotides read TGTGCCAGCAGTAACAGAGAGACCCAGTACTTC. Its protein product is CASSNRETQYF.

This clonotype turned up a few times. The chain couples TRBV6-5 to TRBJ1-5; 7 bases map to TRBD1. The V gene end was trimmed by 0 bases and the J gene end by 0 bases; junction bases not matched to a gene: 5. This CDR3 has 17 residues. CDR1 is MNHEY, CDR2 SVGAGI, per germline. The CDR3 DNA reads as TGTGCCAGCAGTTACTCGGGACAGCAGGATAGCAATCAGCCCCAGCATTTT. It is translated as CASSYSGQQDSNQPQHF.

This clonotype was observed a handful of times. The rearrangement joins TRBV28 to TRBJ2-1, with 7 bases matching TRBD2. The ends lost 7 bases at V and 9 bases at J; junction bases unmatched: 15. Per the germline V gene, CDR1 is MDHEN and CDR2 is SYDVKM. The CDR3 runs 15 residues. For the CDR3, the DNA is TGTGCCAGCACCCACGCGGCTAGCGGCCCGGGTGAGCAGTTCTTC. This sequence encodes CASTHAASGPGEQFF.

There are a few counts of this clonotype. The chain carries TRBV10-1 and TRBJ2-7; D remains unclear. Trimming took off 4 bases at V and 3 bases at J, with 16 bases between the two ends. This CDR3 is built from 15 residues. Per the germline V gene, CDR1 is WNHNN and CDR2 is SYGVQD (reference sequence). DNA for the CDR3: TGCGCCAGCAGTGGTTACCGTACCCCCCACTACGAGCAGTACTTC. This encodes CASSGYRTPHYEQYF.